The source of this T cell receptor (beta chain) is a study of spatial heterogeneity in lung cancer. Study-level points and caveats: Counts that tracked tumor mutation counts were those of expanded intratumoral alpha and beta TCRs.

Indicated time point: sample taken at primary tumor resection. Unsorted samples of tumor, nontumor lung or frozen PBMC had their whole RNA sequenced. This clonotype was seen repeatedly, ten times or more. Its antigen is undetermined. With the library built for alpha chains, this beta chain is off target and its frequency is not meaningful. The library protocol tagged each TCR cDNA with a unique molecular identifier. TCRdb itself ran the 5' RACE reads through MiXCR, one entry per CDR3 protein. The sample includes fewer than 20,000 distinct CDR3 sequences, 4.5% to 7.5% seen only once; the top ten take 10%. The V end was cut by 3 bases, the J end by 1 base, with 10 bases between. The CDR3 totals 14 residues. Germline lookup yields CDR1 SGHRS and CDR2 YFSETQ.

The gene calls are TRBV5-1 and TRBJ2-5, with D possibly being TRBD1 or TRBD2 (5 bases each). The origin of this receptor is a female donor with early-stage non-small cell lung cancer. Specimen: lung tumor tissue, collected at surgery. In DNA, the CDR3 is TGCGCCAGCAGCTCGACCGGGACCCAAGAGACCCAGTACTTC. Its protein is CASSSTGTQETQYF.